Presented here are 21 T cell receptor beta chains from one specimen sequenced in a study of cytomegalovirus exposure and HLA in healthy donors. Vbeta (60) and Jbeta (13) primers were used in the PCR. Clones were sequenced by immunoSEQ multiplex PCR, and TCRdb holds only the in-frame ones, with some missing. The table includes 200,000 to 250,000 clones, 80% to 85% detected once. Material: PBMCs. The origin of the receptors is a woman aged 40 to 50 in good health and CMV-seronegative.

The chain employs TRBV6-6 and TRBJ2-7; 8 bases map to TRBD1. This CDR3 region has 14 residues. V dropped 5 bases and J dropped 4; count of bases not matched to a gene: 7. The germline V gene has CDR1 MNHNY and CDR2 SVGAGI (reference sequence). DNA of the CDR3: TGTGCCAGCAGTAAGCCGACAGGGGCATACGAGCAGTACTTC. The encoded protein is CASSKPTGAYEQYF.

This clone was counted between two and nine times. The V gene is TRBV11-2, the J gene TRBJ2-3; a possible D gene is TRBD2 (5 bases). Germline lookup yields CDR1 SGHAT and CDR2 FQNNGV. V dropped 5 bases and J dropped 3 bases, with 9 bases sitting between them. The CDR3 runs 13 residues. CDR3 DNA sequence: TGTGCCAGCAGCATACGGGGTACAGATACGCAGTATTTT. Translated: CASSIRGTDTQYF.

The CDR3 DNA follows: TGTGCCAGTAGTATGACCGTAATCGGGGTAGCTTTCTTT. It specifies CASSMTVIGVAFF. The chain is built from TRBV19 and TRBJ1-1; no reliable D call. The CDR3 loop spans 13 amino acids. CDR1 is LNHDA, CDR2 SQIVND, per germline (reference sequence). Trimming cost V 3 bases and J 10 bases, with 15 bases left between them.

V usage is TRBV1 and J usage is TRBJ2-5; the table's D call of TRBD2 was not tested on the DNA. TRBV1 is an annotated pseudogene. This CDR3 is 16 amino acids long. Here the CDR3 reads CTSSHGGRAFQETQYF. The CDR3 DNA reads TGCACCAGCAGTCACGGGGGGAGGGCTTTCCAAGAGACCCAGTACTTC.

This clone was counted between two and nine times. V and J are TRBV28 and TRBJ1-5; 10 bases map to TRBD1. This CDR3 has 15 residues. The V and J ends lost 7 bases and 2 bases, in that order; junction bases with no gene match: 5. Germline CDR1 reads MDHEN; CDR2 reads SYDVKM. CDR3 coding DNA: TGTGCCAGCAAAGACAGGGGGCCTGGCAATCAGCCCCAGCATTTT. This encodes CASKDRGPGNQPQHF. Drawing the rest from reference TRBV28 and TRBJ1-5, the complete variable domain is DVKVTQSSRYLVKRTGEKVFLECVQDMDHENMFWYRQDPGLGLRLIYFSYDVKMKEKGDIPEGYSVSREKKERFSLILESASTNQTSMYLCASKDRGPGNQPQHFGDGTRLSIL.

The J gene is TRBJ1-2, the V gene TRBV4-1; a possible D gene is TRBD1 (6 bases). The CDR3 contains 17 residues. Trimming stripped 0 bases from V and 4 bases from J, with 18 bases between. Germline V gives CDR1 MGHRA, CDR2 YSYEKL. The DNA for the CDR3 is TGCGCCAGCAGCCAAGACGCCGGGACACCGACGGGCTATGGCTACACCTTC. It is translated as CASSQDAGTPTGYGYTF.

The chain employs TRBV19 and TRBJ2-3, with 12 bases lining up with TRBD2. The CDR3 contains 18 residues. The V and J ends lost 5 bases and 4 bases, in that order; junction bases with no gene match: 13. Germline values: CDR1 LNHDA, CDR2 SQIVND (reference sequence). CDR3 in DNA: TGTGCCAGTAGTCCCCGGGCTAGCGGGAGGGTGGTCCCAGATACGCAGTATTTT. This encodes CASSPRASGRVVPDTQYF.

The V gene is TRBV29-1, the J gene TRBJ1-1; 8 nucleotides align to TRBD1. Germline CDR1 and CDR2: SQVTM and ANQGSEA. Trimming removed 5 bases from V and 1 base from J; junction bases left unmatched: 3. This CDR3 has 13 residues. The CDR3 sequence is CSVLGTGNTEAFF. DNA of the CDR3: TGCAGCGTTCTCGGGACAGGGAACACTGAAGCTTTCTTT. The full variable domain, its missing parts supplied by reference TRBV29-1 and TRBJ1-1, is SAVISQKPSRDICQRGTSLTIQCQVDSQVTMMFWYRQQPGQSLTLIATANQGSEATYESGFVIDKFPISRPNLTFSTLTVSNMSPEDSSIYLCSVLGTGNTEAFFGQGTRLTVV.

This clone was seen only a few times. The rearrangement joins TRBV19 to TRBJ2-1, with D tentatively TRBD2 (6 bases). CDR3 length: 16 amino acids. The V gene lost 3 bases and the J gene lost 3 bases, with 15 bases spanning the gap. Germline V gives CDR1 LNHDA, CDR2 SQIVND (reference sequence). CDR3 sequence reads: CASSIWGSGFYNEQFF. Here the CDR3 DNA reads TGTGCCAGTAGTATTTGGGGTAGCGGTTTCTACAATGAGCAGTTCTTC.

This chain links TRBV2 with TRBJ1-4; D might be TRBD1 (5 bases). The CDR3 spans 14 residues. Between the trimmed V and J ends, which lost 7 bases and 7 bases, there was a span of 16 bases. Germline CDR1 is SNHLY and CDR2 is FYNNEI. For the CDR3, the DNA is TGTGCCAGCAACCATGGCAGGGATGGTGAAAAACTGTTTTTT. It codes for CASNHGRDGEKLFF.

This chain links TRBV7-2 with TRBJ2-1, with 8 bases identical to TRBD2. V was pared by 1 base and J by 5 bases, with 16 bases of the junction left unmatched. Germline V lookup: CDR1 SGHTA, CDR2 FQGNSA. The CDR3 covers 19 residues. CDR3: CASSLVISSAGGLNNEQFF. CDR3 sequence (DNA): TGTGCCAGCAGCTTAGTGATCTCGTCCGCGGGAGGCCTCAACAATGAGCAGTTCTTC. The variable domain in full, with the rest retrieved from reference TRBV7-2 and TRBJ2-1, is GAGVSQSPSNKVTEKGKDVELRCDPISGHTALYWYRQSLGQGLEFLIYFQGNSAPDKSGLPSDRFSAERTGGSVSTLTIQRTQQEDSAVYLCASSLVISSAGGLNNEQFFGPGTRLTVL.

The chain recombines TRBV6-4 with TRBJ1-2, with 7 bases lining up with TRBD1. Germline lookup yields CDR1 MRHNA and CDR2 SNTAGT. The CDR3 is 15 residues long. V lost 0 bases and J lost 7; bases outside the gene matches: 8. CDR3 in DNA: TGTGCCAGCAGTGACTCAGGGCAGGGGGTTGGTGGCTACACCTTC. Its protein product is CASSDSGQGVGGYTF.

Here the CDR3 reads CASSLAGATNEKLFF. The CDR3 region has the DNA TGTGCCAGCAGCTTGGCCGGGGCAACTAATGAAAAACTGTTTTTT. The V call is TRBV5-6, the J call TRBJ1-4, with no clear D. The germline V gene encodes CDR1 SGHDT and CDR2 YYEEEE. The length of the CDR3 is 15 residues. With 0 bases removed from V and 0 bases from J, the gap between germline ends came to 6 bases.

The chain recombines TRBV29-1 with TRBJ2-5, with 9 nucleotides matching TRBD1. V lost 6 bases, J lost 4 bases, and 6 bases stayed unmatched. This CDR3 is built from 13 residues. Germline V CDR1 and CDR2: SQVTM, ANQGSEA. The CDR3 DNA follows: TGCAGCGTCGGGACAGGGTTTACAGAGACCCAGTACTTC. Translation gives CSVGTGFTETQYF.

V and J are TRBV5-1 and TRBJ2-5; tentatively, D is TRBD1 (6 bases). The J call could be wrong; TRBJ2-7 is a better fit for the DNA end. There are 14 residues in the CDR3. Germline values: CDR1 SGHRS, CDR2 YFSETQ. CDR3 sequence reads: CASSVQGVSDEQYF. The CDR3 DNA follows: TGCGCCAGCAGCGTACAGGGAGTCAGCGACGAGCAGTACTTC.

The chain has TRBV6-5 and TRBJ2-3; TRBD1 matches at 8 bases. V shed 4 bases and J 7 bases; nucleotides not matched to a gene: 4. The CDR3 has 13 amino acids. Germline values: CDR1 MNHEY, CDR2 SVGAGI. The CDR3 region is CASSSGQGNTQYF. CDR3 nucleotides: TGTGCCAGCAGTTCCGGACAGGGCAATACGCAGTATTTT.

This chain uses TRBV28 with TRBJ1-4; perhaps TRBD1 as D (6 bases). Trimming stripped 7 bases from V and 4 bases from J, with 19 bases between. The CDR3 runs 16 residues. CDR1 and CDR2 from the germline V gene are MDHEN and SYDVKM. CDR3 amino acids: CASNSPRGRVNEKLFF. The CDR3, as DNA: TGTGCCAGCAATTCCCCGCGGGGGCGCGTTAATGAAAAACTGTTTTTT.

The chain uses TRBV28 and TRBJ2-7; TRBD1 matches 7 bases. V lost 6 bases and J lost 0; bases outside the gene matches: 11. CDR1 and CDR2 (germline): MDHEN, SYDVKM. The CDR3 covers 16 residues. The CDR3 sequence: CASSRIQGFGSYEQYF. The CDR3 nucleotides read TGTGCCAGCAGCCGAATACAGGGGTTTGGCTCCTACGAGCAGTACTTC.

The CDR3 loop reads CSVLGLYPYYEQYF. DNA for the CDR3: TGCAGCGTACTGGGACTTTACCCCTACTACGAGCAGTACTTC. This rearrangement joins TRBV29-1 to TRBJ2-5; D may be TRBD2 (6 bases). The end of the DNA fits TRBJ2-7 better, so the J call may be wrong. CDR3 length equals 14 residues. The germline gives CDR1 SQVTM, CDR2 ANQGSEA.

The V and J genes are TRBV19 and TRBJ2-2; D may be TRBD1 (5 bases). The CDR3 consists of 17 residues. Trimming stripped 2 bases from V and 2 bases from J, with 15 bases between. Germline assignment: CDR1 LNHDA and CDR2 SQIVND (reference sequence). CDR3 nucleotide sequence: TGTGCCAGTAGTATAATAAGGGCAGGGATAAACACCGGGGAGCTGTTTTTT. Its protein product is CASSIIRAGINTGELFF.

The chain uses TRBV30 and TRBJ1-5, with a weak D call TRBD1 (5 bases). V was cut by 5 bases and J by 5 bases, with 10 bases left in between. Looked up from germline, CDR1 is GTSNPN and CDR2 is SVGIG (reference sequence). The CDR3 has 12 amino acids. CDR3 DNA: TGTGCCTGGTCCTTACAGGATCAGCCCCAGCATTTT. It codes for CAWSLQDQPQHF. Filled out from reference TRBV30 and TRBJ1-5, the complete variable domain reads SQTIHQWPATLVQPVGSPLSLECTVEGTSNPNLYWYRQAAGRGLQLLFYSVGIGQISSEVPQNLSASRPQDRQFILSSKKLLLSDSGFYLCAWSLQDQPQHFGDGTRLSIL.